The clone carrying this TCR beta chain was seen ten or more times. Its matching antigen is unknown. The data originate from a study of T-cell memory formation after mild COVID-19. General study findings and limits: Contracting CD8+ clones were enriched in EMRA, CD4+ mainly in CM and EM. Proof of SARS-CoV-2 specificity was absent for the second-wave clones that crested on day 37. CD4/CD8 balance characterized clones contracting day 15 to 85, and CD4+ skew characterized later expanders.

With constant-segment primers, 5'RACE yielded cDNA libraries of TCR alpha and TCR beta that carried sample barcodes and UMIs. One entry per CDR3 protein, called by TCRdb with MiXCR from the 5' RACE reads. The sample lists approximately 300,000 distinct CDR3 sequences, approximately 16% seen once, with around 23% in the top ten. The V gene's germline CDR1 is LGHNA and CDR2 YSLEER. Trimming stripped 0 bases from V and 8 bases from J, with 10 bases between. The CDR3 is 14 residues long. This clonotype originated in a man in his late teens or twenties who had mild COVID-19 (a few samples of this study predate the infection). Cell type and time point are not known. Sequencing was performed on PBMCs or a T cell subset sorted from them (not recorded which). J is TRBJ1-4 and V is TRBV4-3; D is perhaps TRBD1 (5 bases). The DNA for the CDR3 is TGCGCCAGCAGCCAAGACGGGAGGGGAGAAAAACTGTTTTTT. Protein product: CASSQDGRGEKLFF.